Following are 6 T cell receptor beta chains from one sample sequenced in a study of neurological immune-mediated disorders. Each CDR3 protein is one row after TCRdb ran MiXCR on the 5' RACE reads. This sample has some 66,000 distinct CDR3 sequences, with 4.1% found just once. Specimen: PBMCs. These TCRs come from a man between 45 and 60 years old with multiple sclerosis.

At least ten counts were recorded for this clonotype. The chain couples TRBV3-1 to TRBJ2-2, with 8 bases matching TRBD2. Trimming cost V 0 bases and J 7 bases; bases outside gene matches: 10. The CDR3 contains 17 residues. CDR1 is LGHDT and CDR2 is YNNKEL in the germline V gene (reference sequence). The CDR3 DNA reads TGTGCCAGCAGCCAAGACAGAGTAGCGGGGAGTATCGGGGAGCTGTTTTTT. Amino acids: CASSQDRVAGSIGELFF.

Notes on this clonotype: Mismatch with germline at one junction end may stem from a read error. The chain carries TRBV18 and TRBJ1-5; no definite D call. This CDR3 has 15 amino acids. CDR1 is KGHSH and CDR2 is LQKENI in the germline V gene. The chain's CDR3 is CASSPSRDYNQPQNF. For the CDR3, the DNA is TGTGCCAGCTCACCAAGTCGGGATTACAATCAGCCCCAGAATTTT.

This clonotype was recorded many times. The chain uses TRBV5-1 and TRBJ2-2, with 7 bases identical to TRBD1. The trim removed 3 bases at V and 3 bases at J, leaving 8 bases unmatched. Germline V gives CDR1 SGHRS, CDR2 YFSETQ. CDR3 size: 16 residues. In nucleotides, the CDR3 is TGCGCCAGCAGCTACCGAGGGGGCGGTCACACCGGGGAGCTGTTTTTT. This encodes CASSYRGGGHTGELFF.

In its sample, this clonotype was seen many times. The V and J genes are TRBV20-1 and TRBJ1-3; no clear D. The CDR3 consists of 12 residues. Per germline, CDR1 DFQATT and CDR2 SNEGSKA (reference sequence). V was trimmed by 6 bases and J by 3 bases, leaving 9 bases between them. The DNA of the CDR3 is TGCAGTGCCCTACGAGGTGGAAACACCATATATTTT. It is translated as CSALRGGNTIYF.

At least ten counts were recorded for this clonotype. V and J are TRBV20-1 and TRBJ2-5; TRBD1 matches 8 bases. CDR3 length: 14 amino acids. Germline V gene data show CDR1 as DFQATT and CDR2 as SNEGSKA (reference sequence). Trimming at V came to 5 bases and at J to 5 bases, leaving 10 bases not matched to a gene. CDR3 protein: CSAYLTGERETQYF. CDR3 bases: TGCAGTGCTTACTTGACAGGGGAGAGGGAGACCCAGTACTTC.

There are many counts of this clonotype. The V gene is TRBV28, the J gene TRBJ2-1; D is undetermined. This CDR3 has 12 residues. The germline V gene has CDR1 MDHEN and CDR2 SYDVKM. The V end was cut by 2 bases, the J end by 7 bases, with 6 bases between. The CDR3 DNA follows: TGTGCCAGCAGTTTAGTGGAGAATGAGCAGTTCTTC. It yields the protein CASSLVENEQFF.